One and the same sample provided the 24 T cell receptor beta chains below, sequenced in a study of metastatic and nonmetastatic thyroid tumors. MiXCR reprocessed the PCR reads for TCRdb. The profile shows roughly 13,000 clones, over 25% of them singletons. No treatment of any kind had been given to any patient before thyroid surgery. The sequenced sample consisted of tumor tissue. The receptors originated from a female donor with papillary thyroid cancer or a benign thyroid nodule (not recorded which). Some clones in this sample may be carry-over from other donors' samples.

This clone is deemed medium-sized (0.01 to 0.1%). The chain recombines TRBV20-1 with TRBJ1-2; D is unresolved. The CDR3 is made up of 9 amino acids. Germline CDR1 is DFQATT and CDR2 is SNEGSKA (reference sequence). The germline V and J ends were trimmed by 3 bases and 13 bases, with 9 bases remaining between them. The CDR3 sequence is CSARLGFTF. Written as DNA, the CDR3 is TGCAGTGCTAGGCTGGGTTTCACCTTC.

In this sample, this clone turned up many times. The V call is TRBV6-5, the J call TRBJ1-1; D uncertain. The CDR3 contains 15 residues. The V end was cut by 0 bases, the J end by 6 bases, with 14 bases between. Germline V lookup: CDR1 MNHEY, CDR2 SVGAGI. The CDR3 coding sequence is TGTGCCAGCAGTTACTCGCCCTCTACGGGAGCTGAAGCTTTCTTT. Translation: CASSYSPSTGAEAFF.

The chain couples TRBV11-2 to TRBJ2-7; D gene uncertain. Trimming pared 1 base from V and 1 base from J, leaving 8 bases between. The germline gives CDR1 SGHAT, CDR2 FQNNGV. The CDR3 has 14 amino acids. This CDR3 is CASSLAAGSYEQYF. The CDR3 DNA is TGTGCCAGCAGCTTAGCTGCCGGTTCCTACGAGCAGTACTTC.

A single count supports this clone. The chain combines TRBV20-1 with TRBJ2-7, with a tentative D call TRBD2 (6 bases). This CDR3 has 15 residues. V was clipped by 3 bases and J by 5 bases, with 20 bases between them. Germline V CDR1 and CDR2: DFQATT, SNEGSKA (reference sequence). The CDR3 sequence: CSASMSGDPDHEQYF. The CDR3 bases are TGCAGTGCTAGTATGTCGGGAGACCCCGATCACGAGCAGTACTTC.

This clone came up a few times. V and J are TRBV6-1 and TRBJ2-1, with TRBD1 as a possible D gene (6 bases). The CDR3 covers 13 residues. The V gene lost 7 bases and the J gene lost 9 bases, with 16 bases spanning the gap. Germline V gene sequence: CDR1 MNHNS, CDR2 SASEGT. CDR3 DNA sequence: TGTGCCAGCATGGTGTTGGGGGCAGGTGAGCAGTTCTTC. Protein product: CASMVLGAGEQFF.

This clone was seen only a few times. The V call is TRBV28, the J call TRBJ1-3; 9 nucleotides match TRBD1. The length of the CDR3 is 13 residues. The germline CDR1 and CDR2 sequences are MDHEN and SYDVKM. The V and J ends lost 5 bases and 9 bases, in that order; junction bases with no gene match: 5. Written as DNA, the CDR3 is TGTGCCAGCAGTCCGGGACAGGGTACCACCATATATTTT. It translates to CASSPGQGTTIYF. Full variable domain (outside the CDR3, taken from reference TRBV28 and TRBJ1-3): DVKVTQSSRYLVKRTGEKVFLECVQDMDHENMFWYRQDPGLGLRLIYFSYDVKMKEKGDIPEGYSVSREKKERFSLILESASTNQTSMYLCASSPGQGTTIYFGEGSWLTVV.

By proportion, this clone is medium-sized (0.01 to 0.1%). V is TRBV2 and J is TRBJ2-7; a possible D gene is TRBD1 (5 bases). This CDR3 is built from 13 residues. Trimming removed 4 bases from V and 7 bases from J, with 14 bases in between. Germline V gives CDR1 SNHLY, CDR2 FYNNEI. For the CDR3, the DNA is TGTGCCAGCAGTGCCTCATCAAGGGGAGAGCAGTACTTC. Protein product: CASSASSRGEQYF. The whole variable domain, remainder taken from reference TRBV2 and TRBJ2-7, is EPEVTQTPSHQVTQMGQEVILRCVPISNHLYFYWYRQILGQKVEFLVSFYNNEISEKSEIFDDQFSVERPDGSNFTLKIRSTKLEDSAMYFCASSASSRGEQYFGPGTRLTVT.

The chain joins TRBV11-2 to TRBJ2-7; TRBD2 agrees at 12 bases. Per germline, CDR1 SGHAT and CDR2 FQNNGV. This CDR3 spans 15 amino acids. The junction had 4 bases not matched to a gene; V was cut back by 0 bases and J by 7 bases. CDR3 in amino acids: CASSLDPSGRGEQYF. The CDR3 nucleotides are TGTGCCAGCAGCTTAGATCCTAGCGGGAGGGGGGAGCAGTACTTC.

This clone was observed a handful of times. V gene TRBV19 combines with J gene TRBJ2-6, with D uncertain. The CDR3 totals 13 residues. V lost 5 bases and J 4 bases, leaving 6 bases between the germline ends. Germline assignment: CDR1 LNHDA and CDR2 SQIVND (reference sequence). The CDR3 DNA follows: TGTGCCAGTAGTTCGTTAGGGGCCAACGTCCTGACTTTC. Amino acid sequence: CASSSLGANVLTF. The complete variable domain, with remaining parts taken from reference TRBV19 and TRBJ2-6, reads DGGITQSPKYLFRKEGQNVTLSCEQNLNHDAMYWYRQDPGQGLRLIYYSQIVNDFQKGDIAEGYSVSREKKESFPLTVTSAQKNPTAFYLCASSSLGANVLTFGAGSRLTVL.

This clone qualifies as medium-sized. V usage is TRBV6-2 or TRBV6-3 and J usage is TRBJ2-6, with D unclear. With 2 bases removed from V and 0 bases from J, the gap between germline ends came to 5 bases. The germline CDR1 and CDR2 sequences are MNHEY and SVGEGT. The CDR3 sequence is 15 residues long. The CDR3 DNA reads TGTGCCAGCAGTTACGACACCTCTGGGGCCAACGTCCTGACTTTC. Protein: CASSYDTSGANVLTF.

The chain is built from TRBV20-1 and TRBJ2-7; 12 nucleotides agree with TRBD2. The CDR3 covers 17 residues. Trimming removed 5 bases from V and 2 bases from J; junction bases left unmatched: 13. The germline V gene encodes CDR1 DFQATT and CDR2 SNEGSKA (reference sequence). The CDR3 region has the DNA TGCAGTGCTTTTAACCCTAGCGGGGGGGCCTTCACCTACGAGCAGTACTTC. Its translation: CSAFNPSGGAFTYEQYF.

At least ten counts were recorded for this clone. Other DNA sequences of this sample code for an identical CDR3. The chain has TRBV9 and TRBJ2-5; the match to TRBD2 covers 13 bases. There are 16 residues in the CDR3. Germline loops: CDR1 SGDLS, CDR2 YYNGEE. Losses at the gene ends were 0 bases for V and 5 bases for J; bases not matched to a gene: 4. The CDR3: CASSVGTSGSGETQYF. The CDR3 bases are TGTGCCAGCAGCGTAGGGACTAGCGGGAGTGGTGAGACCCAGTACTTC.

This clone was detected many times. The V and J genes are TRBV28 and TRBJ1-1, with D perhaps TRBD1 (5 bases). The CDR3 is made up of 17 amino acids. Trimming cost V 5 bases and J 5 bases, with 24 bases left between them. Germline values: CDR1 MDHEN, CDR2 SYDVKM. The CDR3 coding sequence is TGTGCCAGCAGTCCTTGGACGGAAAGTCAGGGTAGAACTGAAGCTTTCTTT. Translated: CASSPWTESQGRTEAFF.

The V call is TRBV7-2, the J call TRBJ2-2; TRBD2 matches at 9 bases. The V gene's germline CDR1 is SGHTA and CDR2 FQGNSA. The CDR3 runs to 15 residues. J gave up 1 base and V 5 bases, and 2 bases lay outside the gene matches. The CDR3 region is CASSLSGGNTGELFF. CDR3 sequence (DNA): TGTGCCAGCAGCCTTAGCGGGGGGAACACCGGGGAGCTGTTTTTT.

The table lists this clone with a few counts. The chain recombines TRBV6-6 with TRBJ2-6; no definite D call. The CDR3 runs to 15 residues. Per the germline V gene, CDR1 is MNHNY and CDR2 is SVGAGI (reference sequence). V lost 6 bases and J 3 bases, leaving 12 bases between the germline ends. The CDR3 DNA reads TGTGCCAGCAGCGCACAGCCTCTTGGGGCCAACGTCCTGACTTTC. It codes for CASSAQPLGANVLTF.

The rearrangement uses TRBV6-2 or TRBV6-3 and TRBJ1-2, with 11 bases fitting TRBD1. The germline gives CDR1 MNHEY, CDR2 SVGEGT. V shed 6 bases and J 4 bases; nucleotides not matched to a gene: 7. The CDR3 contains 15 residues. This CDR3 is CASRRGQGELYGYTF. Here the CDR3 DNA reads TGTGCCAGCAGGCGGGGACAGGGGGAACTCTATGGCTACACCTTC.

The V gene is TRBV3-1, the J gene TRBJ2-3, with unresolved D. The CDR3 runs 11 residues. Germline assignment: CDR1 LGHDT and CDR2 YNNKEL (reference sequence). V was clipped by 3 bases and J by 2 bases, with 0 bases between them. The CDR3 reads CASSHTDTQYF. Here the CDR3 DNA reads TGTGCCAGCAGCCACACAGATACGCAGTATTTT.

This clone was recorded once. The chain couples TRBV6-1 to TRBJ2-5; a possible D gene is TRBD2 (7 bases). CDR3 length: 15 amino acids. Germline values: CDR1 MNHNS, CDR2 SASEGT. V lost 1 base to trimming and J lost 5 bases, with 14 bases between them. This chain's CDR3 is CASSEVGGGQETQYF. The CDR3 DNA follows: TGTGCCAGCAGTGAAGTGGGAGGGGGTCAGGAGACCCAGTACTTC.

The chain uses TRBV3-1 and TRBJ1-2; 9 positions match TRBD1. In germline, CDR1 is LGHDT, CDR2 YNNKEL (reference sequence). The V gene end was trimmed by 3 bases and the J gene end by 4 bases; junction bases not matched to a gene: 3. The CDR3 consists of 14 residues. The CDR3 DNA sequence: TGTGCCAGCAGCCATACAGGGGGCGGCTATGGCTACACCTTC. Its protein product is CASSHTGGGYGYTF.

The chain uses TRBV28 and TRBJ1-1; 7 bases line up with TRBD1. This CDR3 is built from 14 residues. Per germline, CDR1 MDHEN and CDR2 SYDVKM. Trimming took 3 bases from V and 10 from J; bases not matched to a gene: 11. Here the CDR3 DNA reads TGTGCCAGCAGTTTTGATCAGGGGGGGAAGAGAGCTTTCTTT. Translating gives CASSFDQGGKRAFF.

The rearrangement uses TRBV20-1 and TRBJ2-7, with a weak D call TRBD2 (5 bases). Germline loops: CDR1 DFQATT, CDR2 SNEGSKA (reference sequence). Trimming cost V 1 base and J 2 bases, with 12 bases left between them. The CDR3 contains 14 residues. DNA of the CDR3: TGCAGTGCTAGAGTCCTGGGGAGCCCCTACGAGCAGTACTTC. Translated: CSARVLGSPYEQYF.

To note about this clone: At the DNA level, this CDR3 is encoded by other sequences in the same sample as well. The rearrangement links TRBV30 to TRBJ2-7; D gene uncertain. Trimming cost V 4 bases and J 0 bases, with 13 bases left between them. This CDR3 is built from 14 residues. Germline loops: CDR1 GTSNPN, CDR2 SVGIG (reference sequence). Here the CDR3 DNA reads TGTGCCTGGAAGGGTCTTACCAGCTCCTACGAGCAGTACTTC. This translates into CAWKGLTSSYEQYF.

The J gene is TRBJ2-1, the V gene TRBV2; no clear D. Looked up from germline, CDR1 is SNHLY and CDR2 is FYNNEI. The V end was cut by 7 bases, the J end by 1 base, with 11 bases between. This CDR3 spans 14 amino acids. CDR3 sequence: CASNAEESYNEQFF. CDR3 DNA sequence: TGTGCCAGCAATGCTGAGGAATCCTACAATGAGCAGTTCTTC. Looking up the rest from reference TRBV2 and TRBJ2-1 gives the full variable domain: EPEVTQTPSHQVTQMGQEVILRCVPISNHLYFYWYRQILGQKVEFLVSFYNNEISEKSEIFDDQFSVERPDGSNFTLKIRSTKLEDSAMYFCASNAEESYNEQFFGPGTRLTVL.

In this sample, this clone turned up many times. The rearrangement uses TRBV19 and TRBJ1-5; TRBD1 matches at 7 bases. Germline lookup yields CDR1 LNHDA and CDR2 SQIVND (reference sequence). This CDR3 comprises 16 residues. V lost 10 bases and J lost 0; bases outside the gene matches: 12. The CDR3 protein is CATVDRAGASNQPQHF. The CDR3 DNA sequence: TGTGCCACTGTCGACAGGGCGGGAGCTAGCAATCAGCCCCAGCATTTT.